Sequencing of this T cell receptor (beta chain) was carried out in a study of early T cells in non-severe SARS-CoV-2 infection. Germline-derived CDR1 and CDR2 are SGHDN and FVKESK. This CDR3 contains 14 residues. V shed 4 bases and J shed 8 bases, with 14 bases lying between them. One entry per CDR3 protein results from TCRdb running MiXCR on the 5' RACE reads. The sample has 55,000 to 65,000 distinct CDR3 sequences, just under 9% seen once. This clonotype was picked up many times. The rearrangement links TRBV14 to TRBJ1-4; D is ambiguous. The sample comprised whole blood. The clonotype comes from an adult who was a healthcare worker with PCR-confirmed SARS-CoV-2 infection or an uninfected control (not recorded which). CDR3 residues: CASSRRGGLEKLFF. As DNA, the CDR3 is TGTGCCAGCAGCCGTCGTGGAGGGCTCGAAAAACTGTTTTTT.